This is a list of T cell receptor beta chains from one sample in a study of shared clonotypes between healthy human individuals. Generated by immunoSEQ multiplex PCR, the TCRdb table keeps only in-frame clones and is missing some. Of about 510,000 clones listed, roughly 78% were seen once; the top ten hold 10% to 15%. Input material: PBMCs. The origin of the receptors is a middle-aged woman in good health. Some clones in this sample may be carry-over from other donors' samples. The conserved cysteine and the conserved F or W are not part of the CDR3 here. The D gene is left open where the match is weak.

>TRBV28|TRBJ1-2|.
ASSLGVGGPSYGYT
>TRBV7-8|TRBJ2-2|TRBD1
ASSFRDRAGTGELF
>TRBV27|TRBJ2-3|.
ASSLLGTSTDTQY
>TRBV7-6|TRBJ2-1|TRBD1
ASSLGADRGHNEQF
>TRBV28|TRBJ1-2|TRBD1
ASGQDRGYT
>TRBV11-2|TRBJ2-7|TRBD1
ASRHPGQGYEQY
>TRBV5-1|TRBJ2-2|.
ASSLGSGTTNTGELF
>TRBV27|TRBJ1-1|.
ATQGRLGYTEAF
>TRBV29-1|TRBJ1-1|.
SALNPRVVGTEAF
>TRBV19|TRBJ1-1|.
ASSNRPQNTEAF
>TRBV18|TRBJ1-1|TRBD1
ASSPGQAPMNTEAF
>TRBV9|TRBJ2-2|.
ASSAPVNTGELF
>TRBV10-1|TRBJ2-1|.
ASSDFGNEQF
>TRBV28|TRBJ1-1|.
ASSRGSGGAF
>TRBV21-1|TRBJ2-7|.
ASSLVGGYEQY